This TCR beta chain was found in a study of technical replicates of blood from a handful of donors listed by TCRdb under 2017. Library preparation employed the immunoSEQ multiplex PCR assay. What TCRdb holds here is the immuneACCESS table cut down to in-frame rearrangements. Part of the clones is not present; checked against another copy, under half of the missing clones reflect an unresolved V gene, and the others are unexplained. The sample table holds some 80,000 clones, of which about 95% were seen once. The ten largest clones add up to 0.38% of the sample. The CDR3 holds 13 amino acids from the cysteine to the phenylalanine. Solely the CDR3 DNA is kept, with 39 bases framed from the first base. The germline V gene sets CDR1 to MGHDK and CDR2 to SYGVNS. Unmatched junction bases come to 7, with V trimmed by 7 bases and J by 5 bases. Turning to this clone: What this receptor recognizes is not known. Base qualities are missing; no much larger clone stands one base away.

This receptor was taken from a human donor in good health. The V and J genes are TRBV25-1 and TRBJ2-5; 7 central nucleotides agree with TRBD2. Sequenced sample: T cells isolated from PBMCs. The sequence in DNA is TGTGCCAGCACATGGGGCGGGAGTGAGACCCAGTACTTC. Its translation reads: CASTWGGSETQYF. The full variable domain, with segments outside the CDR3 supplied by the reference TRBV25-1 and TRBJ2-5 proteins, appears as EADIYQTPRYLVIGTGKKITLECSQTMGHDKMYWYQQDPGMELHLIHYSYGVNSTEKGDLSSESTVSRIRTEHFPLTLESARPSHTSQYLCASTWGGSETQYFGPGTRLLVL.